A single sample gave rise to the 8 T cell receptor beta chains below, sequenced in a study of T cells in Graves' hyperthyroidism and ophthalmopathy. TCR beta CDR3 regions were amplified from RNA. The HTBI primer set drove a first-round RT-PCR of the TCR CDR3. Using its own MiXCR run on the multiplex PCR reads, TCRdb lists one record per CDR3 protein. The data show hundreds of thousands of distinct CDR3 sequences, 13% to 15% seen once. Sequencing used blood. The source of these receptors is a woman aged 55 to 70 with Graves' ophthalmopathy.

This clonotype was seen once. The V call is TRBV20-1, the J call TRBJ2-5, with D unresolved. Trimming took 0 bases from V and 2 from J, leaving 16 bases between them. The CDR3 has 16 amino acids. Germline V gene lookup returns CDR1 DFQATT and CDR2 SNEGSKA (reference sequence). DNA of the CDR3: TGCAGTGCTAGAGATTTAAGAATAAGTTCACAAGAGACCCAGTACTTC. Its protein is CSARDLRISSQETQYF.

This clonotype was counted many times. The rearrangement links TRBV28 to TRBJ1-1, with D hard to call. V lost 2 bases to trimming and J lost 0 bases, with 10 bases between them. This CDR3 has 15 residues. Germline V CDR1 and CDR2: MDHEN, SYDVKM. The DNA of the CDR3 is TGTGCCAGCAGTTTAACGAACCGAATGAACACTGAAGCTTTCTTT. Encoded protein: CASSLTNRMNTEAFF. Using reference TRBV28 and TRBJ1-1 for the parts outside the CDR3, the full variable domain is DVKVTQSSRYLVKRTGEKVFLECVQDMDHENMFWYRQDPGLGLRLIYFSYDVKMKEKGDIPEGYSVSREKKERFSLILESASTNQTSMYLCASSLTNRMNTEAFFGQGTRLTVV.

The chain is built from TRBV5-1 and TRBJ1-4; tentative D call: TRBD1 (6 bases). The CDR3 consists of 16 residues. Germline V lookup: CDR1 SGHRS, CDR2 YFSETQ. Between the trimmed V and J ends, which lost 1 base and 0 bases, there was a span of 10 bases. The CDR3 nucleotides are TGCGCCAGCAGCTTGACAGGACAGACAACTAATGAAAAACTGTTTTTT. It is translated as CASSLTGQTTNEKLFF.

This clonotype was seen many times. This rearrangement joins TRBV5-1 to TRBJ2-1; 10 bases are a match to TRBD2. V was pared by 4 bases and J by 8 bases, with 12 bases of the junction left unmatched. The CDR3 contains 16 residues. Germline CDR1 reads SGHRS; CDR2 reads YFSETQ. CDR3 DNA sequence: TGCGCCAGCAGCCCGGGGGGATGGACTAGCGGTTATGAGCAGTTCTTC. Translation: CASSPGGWTSGYEQFF.

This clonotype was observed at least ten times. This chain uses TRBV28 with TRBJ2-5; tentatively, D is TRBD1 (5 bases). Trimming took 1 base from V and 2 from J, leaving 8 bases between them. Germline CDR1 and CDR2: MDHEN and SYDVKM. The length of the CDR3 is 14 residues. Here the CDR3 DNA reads TGTGCCAGCAGTTTATTCTACAGGCAAGAGACCCAGTACTTC. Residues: CASSLFYRQETQYF. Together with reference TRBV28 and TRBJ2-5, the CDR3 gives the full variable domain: DVKVTQSSRYLVKRTGEKVFLECVQDMDHENMFWYRQDPGLGLRLIYFSYDVKMKEKGDIPEGYSVSREKKERFSLILESASTNQTSMYLCASSLFYRQETQYFGPGTRLLVL.

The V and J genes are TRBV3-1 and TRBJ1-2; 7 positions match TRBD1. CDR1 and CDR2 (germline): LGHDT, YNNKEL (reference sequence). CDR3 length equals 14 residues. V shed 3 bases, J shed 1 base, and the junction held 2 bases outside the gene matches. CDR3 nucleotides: TGTGCCAGCAGCCAGCGACAGGGTAACTATGGCTACACCTTC. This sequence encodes CASSQRQGNYGYTF.

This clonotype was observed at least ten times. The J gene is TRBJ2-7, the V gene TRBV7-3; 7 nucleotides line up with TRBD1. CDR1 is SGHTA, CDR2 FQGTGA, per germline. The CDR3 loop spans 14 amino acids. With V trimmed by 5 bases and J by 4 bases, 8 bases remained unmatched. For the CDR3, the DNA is TGTGCCAGCAGCCCGACGGGACAGTCGTACGAGCAGTACTTC. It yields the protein CASSPTGQSYEQYF.

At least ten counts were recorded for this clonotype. CDR3 DNA: TGCGCCAGCAGTTACGACCCCAGCTCCTACAATGAGCAGTTCTTC. Translating it yields CASSYDPSSYNEQFF. The rearrangement links TRBV5-1 to TRBJ2-1; D uncertain. This CDR3 is 15 amino acids long. Germline V gene sequence: CDR1 SGHRS, CDR2 YFSETQ. V lost 5 bases, J lost 0 bases, and 12 bases lay in between.